This TCR beta chain was retrieved from a study of T cells in Graves' hyperthyroidism and ophthalmopathy (dated by TCRdb to the late 2010s). Looking at the study overall: Peripheral blood was sampled at the time of initial diagnosis, prior to any treatment. To identify distinguishing TCR V-J signatures, a discovery cohort of about 100 patients was used, comprising roughly 45 with Graves' ophthalmopathy and some 57 with stable Graves' hyperthyroidism. An independent validation cohort of fewer than 20 hyperthyroidism patients and more than 15 patients who later progressed to ophthalmopathy tested prospective prediction of ophthalmopathy. The roughly 100 discovery patients were divided at random into training and test sets in a 7:3 ratio. Thyroid tissue and blood T-cell repertoires from six Graves' hyperthyroidism patients were also compared in the study. Following sampling, methimazole starting at 30 mg daily was given to hyperthyroidism patients, and high-dose intravenous methylprednisolone was given to ophthalmopathy patients. According to the paper, TCR Vbeta CDR3 sequencing was carried out on 135 peripheral blood samples, which came from 40 to 45 ophthalmopathy, under 80 hyperthyroidism and roughly 17 progressor patients. Overall study outcomes, separate from this receptor: Most expanded thyroid clonotypes (frequency above 0.001) were also found in blood, which suggests that blood repertoires may mirror thyroid immune responses. In validation, progression to ophthalmopathy was predicted by the model with almost 71% sensitivity and approximately 78% specificity, a median of approximately 6.5 months before onset. A 13 V-J signature model separated ophthalmopathy from stable hyperthyroidism, with approximately 87% sensitivity and roughly 84% specificity in cross-validation and 80%/75% in testing. Sample size was not statistically predetermined, and investigators were not blinded to group allocation.

This clonotype was observed at least ten times. Its antigen specificity is not known. Per-nucleotide qualities are absent, and no much larger clonotype sits a single base away. TCR beta CDR3 regions were amplified from RNA transcripts. The first round of RT-PCR for the TCR CDR3 was performed with the HTBI primer set and the Qiagen OneStep RT-PCR kit. Libraries were constructed in a second round of multiplex PCR, after which size selection and purification were performed. Libraries were sequenced paired-end with 100 bp reads on an Illumina HiSeq2000. The paper's processing steps were these. SOAPnuke was used to process the raw data, removing reads that contained adapters or uncalled bases, had a mean Phred below 15, or lacked an exact match to the constant primer or identifier. COPE v1.2.5 was used to merge the high-quality paired reads, and each unique nucleotide sequence was defined as a clonotype. MiTCR v1.1 was used to align clonotypes to the IMGT TRBV, TRBD and TRBJ reference segments. The analysis included only V-J combinations with a frequency above 0.0001, which together covered around 99% of the repertoires. The TCS score was defined as the ratio of F50 (clonal expansion) to E x V (chaos), calculated using BLOSUM62-based TCRdist between CDR3 peptides within each V-J. Welch's t-statistics and random forest reduced just over 500 V-J features to 13, which were used in a naive Bayes classifier (R e1071). The public reads were run again by TCRdb, first through fastp at Q25 and then through MiXCR, and only productive beta chains were kept. A single entry per CDR3 protein holds the most common genes and DNA from its merged rows. The V and J calls follow TCRdb's processing rather than the paper's. The table for this sample lists approximately 640,000 distinct CDR3 sequences; 16% of them were counted only once. The ten largest clones represent approximately 3.9% of the sample.

A patient counted as having stable Graves' hyperthyroidism if no progression to ophthalmopathy occurred over 18 months of follow-up. Hyperthyroidism patients were newly diagnosed, had a disease duration of under 2 months, and were aged 18 to 65 years. The study excluded patients with uncontrolled infections, other autoimmune diseases, pregnancy or lactation. Diagnoses were based on clinical symptoms, serum thyroxine and TRAb, thyroid ultrasound and orbital computed tomography. PBMCs were isolated from about 9 ml of fresh peripheral blood by Ficoll-Paque density gradient centrifugation. Total RNA was extracted with Trizol reagent, and quality was checked on an Agilent 2100 Bioanalyzer. CDR1 and CDR2 are read off the germline V gene as SNHLY and FYNNEI. V is cut by 8 bases and J by 4 bases, and the space between the germline ends is 9 bases. Spanning cysteine to phenylalanine, the CDR3 consists of 11 amino acids. Of all the DNA, just the CDR3 is kept, 33 bases in frame from base 1.

The clonotype originates from a woman in her twenties or thirties with Graves' hyperthyroidism. Sequences were obtained from blood. The chain uses TRBV2 and TRBJ2-7, with no confident D gene call. The DNA sequence is TGTGCCAGCCACGTAGCATACGAGCAGTACTTC. Its product reads: CASHVAYEQYF.